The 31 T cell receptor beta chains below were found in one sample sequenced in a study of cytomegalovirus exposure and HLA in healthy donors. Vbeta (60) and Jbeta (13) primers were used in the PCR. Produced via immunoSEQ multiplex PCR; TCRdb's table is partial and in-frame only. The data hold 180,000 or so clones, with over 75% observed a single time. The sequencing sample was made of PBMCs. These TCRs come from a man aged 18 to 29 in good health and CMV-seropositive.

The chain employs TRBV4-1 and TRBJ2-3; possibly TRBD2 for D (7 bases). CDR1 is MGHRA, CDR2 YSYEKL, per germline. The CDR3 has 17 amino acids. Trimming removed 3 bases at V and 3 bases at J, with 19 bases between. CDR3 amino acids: CASSQRGGGLVTDTQYF. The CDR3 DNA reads TGCGCCAGCAGCCAGAGGGGCGGGGGCCTAGTGACAGATACGCAGTATTTT.

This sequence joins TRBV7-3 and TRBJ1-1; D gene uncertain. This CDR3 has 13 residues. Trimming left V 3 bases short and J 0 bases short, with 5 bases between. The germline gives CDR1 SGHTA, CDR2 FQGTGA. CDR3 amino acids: CASSFQVNTEAFF. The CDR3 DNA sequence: TGTGCCAGCAGCTTCCAGGTGAACACTGAAGCTTTCTTT.

The CDR3 region has the DNA TGTGCCAGCAGCAAAGAGGGGGGGACAAGGCTATACGAGCAGTACTTC. It is translated as CASSKEGGTRLYEQYF. V is TRBV21-1 and J is TRBJ2-7; TRBD2, as called in the table, went unchecked against the DNA. TRBV21-1 is described as a pseudogene. The CDR3 covers 16 residues.

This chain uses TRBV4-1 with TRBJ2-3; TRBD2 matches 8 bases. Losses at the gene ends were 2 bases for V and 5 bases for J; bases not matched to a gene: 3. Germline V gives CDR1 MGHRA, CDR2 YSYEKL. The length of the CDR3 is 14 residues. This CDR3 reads CASSQITSGDTQYF. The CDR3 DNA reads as TGCGCCAGCAGCCAAATCACTAGCGGAGATACGCAGTATTTT.

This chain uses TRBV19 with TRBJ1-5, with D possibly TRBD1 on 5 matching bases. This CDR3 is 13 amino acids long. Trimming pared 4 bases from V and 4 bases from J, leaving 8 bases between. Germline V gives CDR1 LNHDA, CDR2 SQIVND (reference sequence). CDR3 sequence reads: CASSRQNNQPQHF. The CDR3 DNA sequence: TGTGCCAGTAGTAGACAGAATAATCAGCCCCAGCATTTT.

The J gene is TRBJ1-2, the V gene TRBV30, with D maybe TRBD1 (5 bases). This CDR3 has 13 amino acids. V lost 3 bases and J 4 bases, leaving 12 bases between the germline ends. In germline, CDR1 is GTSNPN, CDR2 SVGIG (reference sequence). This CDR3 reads CAWSGSGGYGYTF. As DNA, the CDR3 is TGTGCCTGGAGCGGCTCGGGGGGCTATGGCTACACCTTC. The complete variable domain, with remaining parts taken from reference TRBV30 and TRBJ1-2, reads SQTIHQWPATLVQPVGSPLSLECTVEGTSNPNLYWYRQAAGRGLQLLFYSVGIGQISSEVPQNLSASRPQDRQFILSSKKLLLSDSGFYLCAWSGSGGYGYTFGSGTRLTVV.

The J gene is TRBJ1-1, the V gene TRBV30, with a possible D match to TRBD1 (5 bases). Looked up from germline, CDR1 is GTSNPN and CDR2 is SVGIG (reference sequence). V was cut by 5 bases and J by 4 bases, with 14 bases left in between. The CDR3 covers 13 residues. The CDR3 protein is CAWGANLATEAFF. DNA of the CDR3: TGTGCCTGGGGGGCGAACTTAGCCACTGAAGCTTTCTTT.

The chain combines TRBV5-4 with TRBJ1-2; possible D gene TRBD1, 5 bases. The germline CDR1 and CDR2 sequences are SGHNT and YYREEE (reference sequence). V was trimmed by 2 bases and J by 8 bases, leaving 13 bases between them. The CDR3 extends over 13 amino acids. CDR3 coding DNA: TGTGCCAGCAGCTTCGACAGCCCCCGGGGCTACACCTTC. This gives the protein CASSFDSPRGYTF.

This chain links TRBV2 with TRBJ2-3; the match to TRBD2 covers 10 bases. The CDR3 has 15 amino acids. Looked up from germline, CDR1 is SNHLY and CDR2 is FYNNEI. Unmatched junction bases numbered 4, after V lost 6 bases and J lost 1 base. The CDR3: CASSVAGGRTDTQYF. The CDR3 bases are TGTGCCAGCAGCGTAGCGGGGGGCCGCACAGATACGCAGTATTTT. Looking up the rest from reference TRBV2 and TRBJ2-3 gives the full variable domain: EPEVTQTPSHQVTQMGQEVILRCVPISNHLYFYWYRQILGQKVEFLVSFYNNEISEKSEIFDDQFSVERPDGSNFTLKIRSTKLEDSAMYFCASSVAGGRTDTQYFGPGTRLTVL.

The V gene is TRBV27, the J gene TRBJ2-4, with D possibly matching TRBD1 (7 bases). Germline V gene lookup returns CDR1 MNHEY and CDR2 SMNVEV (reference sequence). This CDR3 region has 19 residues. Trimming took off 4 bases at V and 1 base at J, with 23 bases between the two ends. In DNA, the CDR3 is TGTGCCAGCAGTTCTGCGGGAAGGGGGCTTAGCGTGGCCAAAAACATTCAGTACTTC. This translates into CASSSAGRGLSVAKNIQYF.

CDR3 DNA sequence: TGTGCCAGCAGCTTAGGACAGGGGAACACCATATATTTT. Translated: CASSLGQGNTIYF. The rearrangement joins TRBV7-2 to TRBJ1-3; TRBD1 agrees at 8 bases. Per germline, CDR1 SGHTA and CDR2 FQGNSA. This CDR3 is built from 13 residues. The V and J ends lost 1 base and 7 bases, in that order; junction bases with no gene match: 0.

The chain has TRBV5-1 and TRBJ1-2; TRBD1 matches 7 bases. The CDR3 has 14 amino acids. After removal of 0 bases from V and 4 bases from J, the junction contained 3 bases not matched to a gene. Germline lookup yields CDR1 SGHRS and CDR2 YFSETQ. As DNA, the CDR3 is TGCGCCAGCAGCTTGGGACAGGGCCCCTATGGCTACACCTTC. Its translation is CASSLGQGPYGYTF.

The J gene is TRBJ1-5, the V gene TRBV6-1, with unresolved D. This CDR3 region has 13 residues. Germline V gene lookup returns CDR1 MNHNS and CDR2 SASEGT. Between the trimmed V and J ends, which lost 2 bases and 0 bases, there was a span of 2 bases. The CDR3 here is CASSEYSNQPQHF. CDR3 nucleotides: TGTGCCAGCAGTGAATATAGCAATCAGCCCCAGCATTTT.

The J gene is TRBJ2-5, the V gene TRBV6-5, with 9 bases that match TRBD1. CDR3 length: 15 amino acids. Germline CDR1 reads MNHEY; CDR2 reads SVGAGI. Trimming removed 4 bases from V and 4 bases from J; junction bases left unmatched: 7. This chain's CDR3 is CASSFSRDRVETQYF. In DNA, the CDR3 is TGTGCCAGCAGTTTTAGCCGGGACAGGGTAGAGACCCAGTACTTC.

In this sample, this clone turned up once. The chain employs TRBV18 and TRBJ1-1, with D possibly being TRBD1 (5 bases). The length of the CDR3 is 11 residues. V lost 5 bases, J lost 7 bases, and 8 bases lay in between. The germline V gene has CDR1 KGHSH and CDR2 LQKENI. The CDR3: CASSGGGEAFF. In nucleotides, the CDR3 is TGTGCCAGCTCAGGCGGGGGTGAAGCTTTCTTT.

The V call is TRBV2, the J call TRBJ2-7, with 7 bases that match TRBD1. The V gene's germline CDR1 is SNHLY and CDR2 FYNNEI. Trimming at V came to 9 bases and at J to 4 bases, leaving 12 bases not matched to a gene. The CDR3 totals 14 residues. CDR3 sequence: CARGSTGASYEQYF. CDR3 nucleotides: TGTGCCAGGGGCTCTACAGGGGCATCTTACGAGCAGTACTTC.

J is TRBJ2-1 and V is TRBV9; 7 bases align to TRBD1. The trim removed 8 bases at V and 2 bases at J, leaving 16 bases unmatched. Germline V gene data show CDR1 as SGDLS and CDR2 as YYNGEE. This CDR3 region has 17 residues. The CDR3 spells CARDRVYLPSPYNEQFF. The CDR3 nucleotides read TGTGCCAGAGACAGGGTCTATCTGCCGAGCCCCTACAATGAGCAGTTCTTC. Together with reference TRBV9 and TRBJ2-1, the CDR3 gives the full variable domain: DSGVTQTPKHLITATGQRVTLRCSPRSGDLSVYWYQQSLDQGLQFLIQYYNGEERAKGNILERFSAQQFPDLHSELNLSSLELGDSALYFCARDRVYLPSPYNEQFFGPGTRLTVL.

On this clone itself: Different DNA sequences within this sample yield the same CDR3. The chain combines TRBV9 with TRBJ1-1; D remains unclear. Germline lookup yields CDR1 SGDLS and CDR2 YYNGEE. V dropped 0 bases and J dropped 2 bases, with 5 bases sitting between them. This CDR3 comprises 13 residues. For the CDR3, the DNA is TGTGCCAGCAGCGTAGCCGGTAACACTGAAGCTTTCTTT. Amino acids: CASSVAGNTEAFF.

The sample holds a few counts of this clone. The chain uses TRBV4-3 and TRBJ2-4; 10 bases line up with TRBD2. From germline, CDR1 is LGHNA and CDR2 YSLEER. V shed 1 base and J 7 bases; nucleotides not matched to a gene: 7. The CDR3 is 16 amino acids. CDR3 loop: CASSQALQRGGNIQYF. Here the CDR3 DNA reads TGCGCCAGCAGCCAAGCCCTACAGCGGGGGGGGAACATTCAGTACTTC.

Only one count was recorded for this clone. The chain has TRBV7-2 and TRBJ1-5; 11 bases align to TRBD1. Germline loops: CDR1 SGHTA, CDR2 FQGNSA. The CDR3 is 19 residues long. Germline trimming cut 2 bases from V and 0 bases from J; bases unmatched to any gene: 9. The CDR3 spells CASSLLGTGGGYSNQPQHF. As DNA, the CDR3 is TGTGCCAGCAGCTTACTCGGGACAGGGGGTGGGTATAGCAATCAGCCCCAGCATTTT.

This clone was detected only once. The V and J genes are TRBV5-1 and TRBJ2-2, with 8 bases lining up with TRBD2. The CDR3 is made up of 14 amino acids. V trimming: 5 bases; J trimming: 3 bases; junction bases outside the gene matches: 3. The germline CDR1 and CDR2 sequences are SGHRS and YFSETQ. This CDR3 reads CASSVSGDTGELFF. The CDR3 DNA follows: TGCGCCAGCAGTGTTAGCGGGGACACCGGGGAGCTGTTTTTT. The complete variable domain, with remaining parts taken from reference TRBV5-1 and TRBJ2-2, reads KAGVTQTPRYLIKTRGQQVTLSCSPISGHRSVSWYQQTPGQGLQFLFEYFSETQRNKGNFPGRFSGRQFSNSRSEMNVSTLELGDSALYLCASSVSGDTGELFFGEGSRLTVL.

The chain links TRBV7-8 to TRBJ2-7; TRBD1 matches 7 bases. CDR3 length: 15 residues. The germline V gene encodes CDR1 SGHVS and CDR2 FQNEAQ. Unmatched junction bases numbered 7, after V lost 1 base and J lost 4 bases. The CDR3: CASSLGSTGVYEQYF. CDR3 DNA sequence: TGTGCCAGCAGCTTAGGGTCCACAGGGGTGTACGAGCAGTACTTC.

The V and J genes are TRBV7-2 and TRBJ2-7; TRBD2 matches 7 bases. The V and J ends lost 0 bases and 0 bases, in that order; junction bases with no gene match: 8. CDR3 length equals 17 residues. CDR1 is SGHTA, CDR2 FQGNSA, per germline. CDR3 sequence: CASSLAGTGLNSYEQYF. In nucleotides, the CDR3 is TGTGCCAGCAGCTTAGCGGGGACGGGACTAAACTCCTACGAGCAGTACTTC.

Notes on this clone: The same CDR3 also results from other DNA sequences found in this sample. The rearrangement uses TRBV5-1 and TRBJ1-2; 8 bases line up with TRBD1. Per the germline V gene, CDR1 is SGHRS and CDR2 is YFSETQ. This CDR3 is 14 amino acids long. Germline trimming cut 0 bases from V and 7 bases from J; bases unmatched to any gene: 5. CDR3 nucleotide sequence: TGCGCCAGCAGCTTGGCCGGGACAGGTGGTGGCTACACCTTC. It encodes CASSLAGTGGGYTF.

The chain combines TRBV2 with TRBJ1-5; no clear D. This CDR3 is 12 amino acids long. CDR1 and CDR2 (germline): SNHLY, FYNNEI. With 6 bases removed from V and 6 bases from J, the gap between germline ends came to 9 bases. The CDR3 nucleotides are TGTGCCAGCAGGGGAGGGTTTCAGCCCCAGCATTTT. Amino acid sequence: CASRGGFQPQHF.

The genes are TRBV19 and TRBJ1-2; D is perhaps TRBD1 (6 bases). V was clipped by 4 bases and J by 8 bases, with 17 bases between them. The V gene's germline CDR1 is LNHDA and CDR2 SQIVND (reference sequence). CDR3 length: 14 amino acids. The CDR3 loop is CASSTQGHALGYTF. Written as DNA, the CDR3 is TGTGCCAGTAGTACTCAGGGACACGCGCTAGGCTACACCTTC.

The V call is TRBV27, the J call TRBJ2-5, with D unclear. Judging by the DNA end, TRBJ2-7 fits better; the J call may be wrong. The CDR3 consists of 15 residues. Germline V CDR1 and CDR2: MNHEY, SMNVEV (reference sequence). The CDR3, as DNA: TGTGCCAGCAGTCCGTCTCTTTCGCAAGACTACGAGCAGTACTTC. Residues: CASSPSLSQDYEQYF.

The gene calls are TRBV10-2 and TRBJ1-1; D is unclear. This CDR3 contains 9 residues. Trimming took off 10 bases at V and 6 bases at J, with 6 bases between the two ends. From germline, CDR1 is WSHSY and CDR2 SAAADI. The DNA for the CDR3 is TGCGCCATACTAGCTGAAGCTTTCTTT. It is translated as CAILAEAFF.

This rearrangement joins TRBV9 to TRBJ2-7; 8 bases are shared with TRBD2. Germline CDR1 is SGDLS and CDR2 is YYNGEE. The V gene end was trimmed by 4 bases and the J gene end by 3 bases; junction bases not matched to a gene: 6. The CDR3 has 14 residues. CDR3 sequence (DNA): TGTGCCAGCAGCTCGGGGGGGATCCTCTACGAGCAGTACTTC. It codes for CASSSGGILYEQYF.

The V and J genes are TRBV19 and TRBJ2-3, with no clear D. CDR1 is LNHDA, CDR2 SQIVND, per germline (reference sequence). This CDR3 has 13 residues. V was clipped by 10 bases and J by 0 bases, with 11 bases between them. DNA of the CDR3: TGTGCCACCATAGCCAGTAGCACAGATACGCAGTATTTT. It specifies CATIASSTDTQYF. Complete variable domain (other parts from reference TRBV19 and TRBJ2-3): DGGITQSPKYLFRKEGQNVTLSCEQNLNHDAMYWYRQDPGQGLRLIYYSQIVNDFQKGDIAEGYSVSREKKESFPLTVTSAQKNPTAFYLCATIASSTDTQYFGPGTRLTVL.

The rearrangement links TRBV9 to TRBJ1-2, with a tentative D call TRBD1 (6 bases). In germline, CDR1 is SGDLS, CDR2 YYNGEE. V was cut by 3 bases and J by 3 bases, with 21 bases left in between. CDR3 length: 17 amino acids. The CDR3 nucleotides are TGTGCCAGCAGCGCTCAACCCGGGACAAAGTCTGACTATGGCTACACCTTC. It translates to CASSAQPGTKSDYGYTF. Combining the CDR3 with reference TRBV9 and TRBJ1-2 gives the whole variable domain DSGVTQTPKHLITATGQRVTLRCSPRSGDLSVYWYQQSLDQGLQFLIQYYNGEERAKGNILERFSAQQFPDLHSELNLSSLELGDSALYFCASSAQPGTKSDYGYTFGSGTRLTVV.